Listed below are T cell receptor beta chains from one sample, sequenced in a study of T cells after somatic rescue of genetic block. The repertoire was sequenced with immunoSEQ multiplex PCR; TCRdb's copy has only in-frame clones and lacks some. The data contain roughly 12,000 clones, approximately 72% of them singletons. The sample taken for sequencing was peripheral blood mononuclear cells (PBMCs). The source is a boy aged 5 to 17. Both conserved end residues are part of each CDR3. Fields, in order: D gene, J gene, V gene, clone size, CDR3 DNA, CDR3 protein. A D gene is named only where the DNA matches it firmly. For some rows the clone size is stated as once, few or many, or as a class when expanded; others skip it.

TRBD2 TRBJ2-7 TRBV27 . TGTGCCAGCAGTTCCCTCCAGCGGGATCTGAACGAGCAGTACTTC CASSSLQRDLNEQYF
. TRBJ1-4 TRBV5-1 . TGCGCCAGCGCCCGGGTCCCACATGAAAAACTGTTTTTT CASARVPHEKLFF
. TRBJ1-6 TRBV28 . TGTGCCAGCAGTCCACCTCCAGTGCGCTGGCCCCTCCACTTT CASSPPPVRWPLHF
. TRBJ2-3 TRBV5-1 . TGCGCCAGCAGCGCTGGCAGGGTGGTGGGCACAGATACGCAGTATTTT CASSAGRVVGTDTQYF
. TRBJ1-5 TRBV5-5 . TGTGCCAGCAGCCTGCTTCGGGAAAGCAATCAGCCCCAGCATTTT CASSLLRESNQPQHF
. TRBJ1-6 TRBV5-8 . TGTGCCAGCAGCTTGGAGGACAGAAATTCACCCCTCCACTTT CASSLEDRNSPLHF
TRBD1 TRBJ2-7 TRBV10-2 . TGCGCCAGCTGGGCGGCAGGGGGATCCTACGAGCAGTACTTC CASWAAGGSYEQYF
. TRBJ1-2 TRBV6-5 . TGTGCCAGCAGTATGGGATGGCAGTTTAACTATGGCTACACCTTC CASSMGWQFNYGYTF
. TRBJ2-1 TRBV7-2 . TGTGCCAGCAGCTTAGTCGATGGGAATGAGCAGTTCTTC CASSLVDGNEQFF
. TRBJ2-2 TRBV10-3 . TGTGCCATCAGTCCCCTACTGGGGCAGGGAAACACCGGGGAGCTGTTTTTT CAISPLLGQGNTGELFF
TRBD2 TRBJ2-7 TRBV11-2 . TGTGCCAGCAGCTCGGAAGGACTAGCAGTCGGCGAGCAGTACTTC CASSSEGLAVGEQYF
TRBD2 TRBJ2-5 TRBV6-1 . TGTGCCAGCAGTGAAGCGGGAGGGACTAGCGGGAGAAAAGAGACCCAGTACTTC CASSEAGGTSGRKETQYF
. TRBJ2-7 TRBV15 . TGTGCCACCAGCAGAGATGGTAGAGGGGGCGAGCAGTACTTC CATSRDGRGGEQYF
TRBD1 TRBJ1-2 TRBV13 . TGTGCCAGCAGCGTAGAGCGGACAGGGCTGTATGGCTACACCTTC CASSVERTGLYGYTF
. TRBJ2-7 TRBV25-1 . TGTGCCAGCAGTGATTGGTCTGGGTTGTCCGTCTACGAGCAGTACTTC CASSDWSGLSVYEQYF
. TRBJ2-3 TRBV5-1 few TGCGCCAGCACGTTCCGGGGGGCCTCACAATTAGATACGCAGTATTTT CASTFRGASQLDTQYF
. TRBJ2-1 TRBV4-3 . TGCGCCAGCAGCCAAGAAGGGAGCCTAGCCTTTGAGCAGTTCTTC CASSQEGSLAFEQFF
. TRBJ2-3 TRBV18 . TGTGCCAGCTCACCGACTGTGGGGGGTCGGACAGATACGCAGTATTTT CASSPTVGGRTDTQYF
. TRBJ2-2 TRBV9 . TGTGCCAGCAGCGTAGGAACGGAGGTCACGGGCACCGGGGAGCTGTTTTTT CASSVGTEVTGTGELFF
. TRBJ1-1 TRBV28 . TGTGCCAGCAGTTTTTTTGTGAGGATCACTGAAGCTTTCTTT CASSFFVRITEAFF
. TRBJ2-3 TRBV30 . TGTGCCTGGAACTTCTCTAGTTTTAAAATCACAGATACGCAGTATTTT CAWNFSSFKITDTQYF
TRBD2 TRBJ2-2 TRBV18 few TGTGCCAGCGCGACTAGCCAGGGCACCGGGGAGCTGTTTTTT CASATSQGTGELFF
. TRBJ1-1 TRBV6-6 . TGTGCCAGCCTACCTCCCAGGTTTCGGATGAACACTGAAGCTTTCTTT CASLPPRFRMNTEAFF
. TRBJ1-1 TRBV7-2 . TGTGCCAGCAGCTTAGCGATGCGGGGACAAGAAGCTTTCTTT CASSLAMRGQEAFF
TRBD1 TRBJ1-2 TRBV19 . TGTGCCAGTAGTATTGGTCCCAGGACAGGGACGGGCTACACCTTC CASSIGPRTGTGYTF
. TRBJ2-7 TRBV28 once TGTGCCAGCGCGAAAGGACCGCCAGCCTACGAGCAGTACTTC CASAKGPPAYEQYF
TRBD1 TRBJ1-5 TRBV7-2 . TGTGCCAGCAGCCCTGAAACAGGGGGGAGACAGCCCCAGCATTTT CASSPETGGRQPQHF
TRBD2 TRBJ2-1 TRBV5-8 . TGTGCCAGCAGATTGAGGGAACTAGCGGGGTTGCACAATGAGCAGTTCTTC CASRLRELAGLHNEQFF
. TRBJ2-2 TRBV29-1 few TGCAGCGTCGTCGATCGGAGATCGACCGGGGAGCTGTTTTTT CSVVDRRSTGELFF
. TRBJ1-1 TRBV7-2 . TGTGCCAGCAGCTTTGGCAGGGAGACTGAAGCTTTCTTT CASSFGRETEAFF
TRBD1 TRBJ2-7 TRBV18 . TGTGCCAGCTCACCACTTTTTTCCACAGGGGTCGAGCAGTACTTC CASSPLFSTGVEQYF
. TRBJ2-4 TRBV7-2 few TGTGCCAGCAGCTTGGGAGAGAAATTAGCCAAAAACATTCAGTACTTC CASSLGEKLAKNIQYF
. TRBJ2-5 TRBV10-3 . TGTGCCATCAGTGAGTCGAGGAGGGGGCTGGAGACCCAGTACTTC CAISESRRGLETQYF
. TRBJ1-5 TRBV5-1 . TGCGCCAGCAGCTTGGGTCCTGGGGGCCAGAATCAGCCCCAGCATTTT CASSLGPGGQNQPQHF
. TRBJ1-5 TRBV28 . TGTGCCATCCGGGTCGGGTTCAATCAGCCCCAGCATTTT CAIRVGFNQPQHF
. TRBJ2-7 TRBV7-2 . TGTGCCAGCAGCTTAGGGCAGGGAGGCTACGAGCAGTACTTC CASSLGQGGYEQYF
. TRBJ2-1 TRBV29-1 . TGCAGCGTTGAAATACAGGGAACTGAGCAGTTCTTC CSVEIQGTEQFF